Listed below are T cell receptor beta chains from one sample, sequenced in a study of tumor-infiltrating lymphocytes in primary liver carcinoma. From the multiplex PCR reads, TCRdb called clonotypes with MiXCR, one entry per CDR3 protein. The sample has around 35,000 distinct CDR3 sequences, roughly 80% seen once. The sample taken for sequencing was tumor-adjacent normal liver tissue. The origin of the receptors is a man aged 35-49 years with primary liver carcinoma and hepatitis B virus infection. CDR3s include the opening cysteine and the closing phenylalanine or tryptophan. A D gene is named only where the DNA matches it firmly. For some rows the clone size is stated as once, few or many, or as a class when expanded; others skip it.

J gene: TRBJ2-7
V gene: TRBV6-5
clone size: once
D gene: TRBD1
CDR3 protein: CASSYGTGGEEQYF
CDR3 DNA: TGTGCCAGCAGTTATGGGACAGGGGGCGAGGAACAGTATTTC

J gene: TRBJ1-5
V gene: TRBV7-8
clone size: .
D gene: TRBD1
CDR3 protein: CASSSGQGAPKPQHF
CDR3 DNA: TGTGCCAGCAGCTCGGGACAGGGGGCGCCTAAGCCCCAGCATTTT

J gene: TRBJ2-2
V gene: TRBV5-1
clone size: .
D gene: TRBD1
CDR3 protein: CASSDRVPNTGELLF
CDR3 DNA: TGTGCCAGCAGTGACAGGGTCCCGAACACCGGGGAGCTGTTATTT

J gene: TRBJ1-5
V gene: TRBV28
clone size: .
D gene: TRBD1
CDR3 protein: CASIAPRGLQHF
CDR3 DNA: TGTGCCAGCATAGCTCCCAGGGGGCTCCAGCATTTT

J gene: TRBJ1-1
V gene: TRBV6-5
clone size: many
D gene: .
CDR3 protein: CASSYLGSSGNTEAFF
CDR3 DNA: TGTGCCAGCAGTTATCTGGGTTCATCTGGGAACACTGAAGCTTTCTTT

J gene: TRBJ2-6
V gene: TRBV29-1
clone size: .
D gene: .
CDR3 protein: CSVGDISQNTGANVMTF
CDR3 DNA: TGCAGCGTTGGAGACATCTCGCAGAATACTGGGGCCAACGTCATGACTTTC

J gene: TRBJ2-3
V gene: TRBV5-4
clone size: .
D gene: TRBD2
CDR3 protein: CASSLGGAGGHVPHTETQYF
CDR3 DNA: TGTGCCAGCAGCTTGGGGGGAGCGGGAGGGCACGTACCCCACACAGAAACACAGTATTTT

J gene: TRBJ2-2
V gene: TRBV29-1
clone size: .
D gene: TRBD1
CDR3 protein: CSVEITGALELFF
CDR3 DNA: TGCAGCGTTGAGATAACAGGGGCCTTGGAGCTGTTTTTT

J gene: TRBJ2-7
V gene: TRBV6-1
clone size: .
D gene: .
CDR3 protein: CTSSETYDLGQCF
CDR3 DNA: TGTACCAGCAGTGAAACTTACGACCTCGGGCAGTGCTTC

J gene: TRBJ1-1
V gene: TRBV10-3
clone size: .
D gene: TRBD1
CDR3 protein: CAIRGRQGYTEAFF
CDR3 DNA: TGTGCCATCAGGGGCCGACAGGGGTACACTGAAGCTTTCTTC